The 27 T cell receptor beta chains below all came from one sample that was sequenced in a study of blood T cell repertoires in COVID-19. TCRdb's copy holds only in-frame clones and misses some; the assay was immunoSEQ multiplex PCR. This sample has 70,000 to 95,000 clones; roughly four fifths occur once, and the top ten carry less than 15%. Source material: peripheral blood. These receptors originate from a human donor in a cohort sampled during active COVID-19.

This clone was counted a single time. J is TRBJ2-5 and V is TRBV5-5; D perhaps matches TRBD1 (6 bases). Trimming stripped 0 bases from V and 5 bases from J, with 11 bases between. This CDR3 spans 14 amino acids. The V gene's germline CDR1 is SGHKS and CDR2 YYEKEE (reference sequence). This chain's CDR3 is CASSLAGAGETQYF. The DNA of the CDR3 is TGTGCCAGCAGCTTGGCAGGGGCCGGGGAGACCCAGTACTTC. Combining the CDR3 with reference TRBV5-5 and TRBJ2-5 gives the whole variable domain DAGVTQSPTHLIKTRGQQVTLRCSPISGHKSVSWYQQVLGQGPQFIFQYYEKEERGRGNFPDRFSARQFPNYSSELNVNALLLGDSALYLCASSLAGAGETQYFGPGTRLLVL.

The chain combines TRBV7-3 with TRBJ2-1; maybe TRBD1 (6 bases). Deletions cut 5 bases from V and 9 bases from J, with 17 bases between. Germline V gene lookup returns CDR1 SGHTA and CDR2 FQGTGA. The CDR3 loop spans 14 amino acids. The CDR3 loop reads CASSLQGPWGEQFF. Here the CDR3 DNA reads TGTGCCAGCAGCCTACAGGGTCCCTGGGGTGAGCAGTTCTTC.

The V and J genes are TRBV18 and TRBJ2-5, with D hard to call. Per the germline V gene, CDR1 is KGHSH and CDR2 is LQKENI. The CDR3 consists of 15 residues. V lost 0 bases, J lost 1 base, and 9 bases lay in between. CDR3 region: CASSPPNSRQETQYF. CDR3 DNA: TGTGCCAGCTCACCACCCAACAGCCGCCAAGAGACCCAGTACTTC.

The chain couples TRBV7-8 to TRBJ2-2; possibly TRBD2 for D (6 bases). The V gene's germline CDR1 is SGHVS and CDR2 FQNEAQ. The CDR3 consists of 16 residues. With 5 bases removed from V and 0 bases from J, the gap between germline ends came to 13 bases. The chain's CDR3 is CASSTKRTTNTGELFF. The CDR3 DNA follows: TGTGCCAGCAGCACCAAAAGGACTACGAACACCGGGGAGCTGTTTTTT.

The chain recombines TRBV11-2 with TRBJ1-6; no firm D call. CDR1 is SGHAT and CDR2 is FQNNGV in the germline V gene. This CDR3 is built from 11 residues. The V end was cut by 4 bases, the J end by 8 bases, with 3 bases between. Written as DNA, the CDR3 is TGTGCCAGCAGCTCCGATTCACCCCTCCACTTT. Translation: CASSSDSPLHF.

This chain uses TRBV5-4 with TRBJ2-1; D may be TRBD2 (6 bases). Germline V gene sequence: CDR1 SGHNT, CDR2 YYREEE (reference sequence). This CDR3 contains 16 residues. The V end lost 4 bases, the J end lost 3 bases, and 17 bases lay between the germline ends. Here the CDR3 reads CASSRSPTGDYNEQFF. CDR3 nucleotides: TGTGCCAGCAGCAGATCCCCTACGGGGGACTACAATGAGCAGTTCTTC.

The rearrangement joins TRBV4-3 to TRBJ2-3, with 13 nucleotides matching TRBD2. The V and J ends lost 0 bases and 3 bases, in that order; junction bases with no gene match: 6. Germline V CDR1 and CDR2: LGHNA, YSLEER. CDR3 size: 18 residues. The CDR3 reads CASSQDTTSGGATDTQYF. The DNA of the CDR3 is TGCGCCAGCAGCCAAGATACCACTAGCGGGGGGGCGACAGATACGCAGTATTTT.

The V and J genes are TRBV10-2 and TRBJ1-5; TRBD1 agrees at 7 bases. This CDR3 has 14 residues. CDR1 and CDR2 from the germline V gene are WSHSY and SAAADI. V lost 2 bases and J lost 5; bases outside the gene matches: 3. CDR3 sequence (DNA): TGCGCCAGCAGTGAGACGACAGGGTATCAGCCCCAGCATTTT. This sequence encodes CASSETTGYQPQHF.

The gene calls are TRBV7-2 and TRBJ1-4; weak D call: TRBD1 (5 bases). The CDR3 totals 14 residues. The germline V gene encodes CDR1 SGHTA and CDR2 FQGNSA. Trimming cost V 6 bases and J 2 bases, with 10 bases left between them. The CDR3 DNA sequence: TGTGCCAGCAGTGCAGGGCTTACTAATGAAAAACTGTTTTTT. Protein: CASSAGLTNEKLFF.

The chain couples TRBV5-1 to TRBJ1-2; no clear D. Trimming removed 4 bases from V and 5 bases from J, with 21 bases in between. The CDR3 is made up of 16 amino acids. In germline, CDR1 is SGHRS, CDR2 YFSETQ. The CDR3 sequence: CASSQEGAVTRYGYTF. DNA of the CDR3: TGCGCCAGCAGCCAGGAGGGCGCGGTTACGAGGTATGGCTACACCTTC. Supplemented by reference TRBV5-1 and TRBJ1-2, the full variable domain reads KAGVTQTPRYLIKTRGQQVTLSCSPISGHRSVSWYQQTPGQGLQFLFEYFSETQRNKGNFPGRFSGRQFSNSRSEMNVSTLELGDSALYLCASSQEGAVTRYGYTFGSGTRLTVV.

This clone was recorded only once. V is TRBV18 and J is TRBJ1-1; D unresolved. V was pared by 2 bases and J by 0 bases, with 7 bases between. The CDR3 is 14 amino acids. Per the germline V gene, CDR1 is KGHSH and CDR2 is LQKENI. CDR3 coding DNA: TGTGCCAGCTCACCAACGGTAATGAACACTGAAGCTTTCTTT. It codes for CASSPTVMNTEAFF.

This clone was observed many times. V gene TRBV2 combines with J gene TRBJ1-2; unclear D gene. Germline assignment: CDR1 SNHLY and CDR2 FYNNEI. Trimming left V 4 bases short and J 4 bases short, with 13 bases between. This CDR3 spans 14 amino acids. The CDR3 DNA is TGTGCCAGCAGTGTGGGCACGCGGGGCTATGGCTACACCTTC. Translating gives CASSVGTRGYGYTF.

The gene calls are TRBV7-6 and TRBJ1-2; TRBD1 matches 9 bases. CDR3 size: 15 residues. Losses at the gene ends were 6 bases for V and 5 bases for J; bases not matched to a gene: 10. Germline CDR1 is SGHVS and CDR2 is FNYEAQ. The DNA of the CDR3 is TGTGCCAGCAGTGTTACGACAGGGGGTTATTATGGCTACACCTTC. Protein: CASSVTTGGYYGYTF.

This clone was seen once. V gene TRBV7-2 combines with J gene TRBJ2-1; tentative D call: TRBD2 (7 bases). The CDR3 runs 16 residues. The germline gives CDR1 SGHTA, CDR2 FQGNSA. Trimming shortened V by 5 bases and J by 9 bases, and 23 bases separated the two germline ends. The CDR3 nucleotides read TGTGCCAGCAGCCAGACGTCGGGCGGGGGCGAGGGTGAGCAGTTCTTC. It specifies CASSQTSGGGEGEQFF.

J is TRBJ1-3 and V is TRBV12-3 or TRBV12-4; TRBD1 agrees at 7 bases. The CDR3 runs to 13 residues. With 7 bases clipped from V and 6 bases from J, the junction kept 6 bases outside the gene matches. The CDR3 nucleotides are TGTGCCAGCAATCCGGGACAGAAAAACACCATATATTTT. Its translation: CASNPGQKNTIYF.

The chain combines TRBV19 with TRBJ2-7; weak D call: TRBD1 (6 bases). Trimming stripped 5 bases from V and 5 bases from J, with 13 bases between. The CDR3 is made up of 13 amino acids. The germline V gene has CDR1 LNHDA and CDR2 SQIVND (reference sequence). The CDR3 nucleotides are TGTGCCAGTAGTCCCAGGGGTCCCCACGAGCAGTACTTC. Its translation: CASSPRGPHEQYF.

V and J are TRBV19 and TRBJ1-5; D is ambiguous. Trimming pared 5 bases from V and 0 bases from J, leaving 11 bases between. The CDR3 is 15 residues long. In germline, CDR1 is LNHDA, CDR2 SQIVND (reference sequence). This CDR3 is CASSVPGDSNQPQHF. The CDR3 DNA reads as TGTGCCAGTAGTGTTCCCGGGGATAGCAATCAGCCCCAGCATTTT.

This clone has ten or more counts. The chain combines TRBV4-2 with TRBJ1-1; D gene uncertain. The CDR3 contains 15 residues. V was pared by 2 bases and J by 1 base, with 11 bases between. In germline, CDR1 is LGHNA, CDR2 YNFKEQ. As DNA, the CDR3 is TGTGCCAGCAGCCAAACGACACCCAGGAACACTGAAGCTTTCTTT. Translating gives CASSQTTPRNTEAFF.

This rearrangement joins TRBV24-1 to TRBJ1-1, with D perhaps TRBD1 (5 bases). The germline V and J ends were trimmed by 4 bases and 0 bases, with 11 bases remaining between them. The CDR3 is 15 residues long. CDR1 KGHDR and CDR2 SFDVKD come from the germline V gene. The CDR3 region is CATSEPDRLNTEAFF. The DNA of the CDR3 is TGTGCCACCAGTGAGCCCGACAGACTGAACACTGAAGCTTTCTTT.

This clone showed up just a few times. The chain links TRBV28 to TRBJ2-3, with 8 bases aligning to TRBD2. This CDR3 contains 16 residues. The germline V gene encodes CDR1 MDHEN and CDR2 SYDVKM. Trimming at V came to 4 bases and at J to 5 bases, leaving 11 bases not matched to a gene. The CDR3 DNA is TGTGCCAGCAGTTCCCAACGGCGGGGGGAAATAGATACGCAGTATTTT. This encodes CASSSQRRGEIDTQYF.

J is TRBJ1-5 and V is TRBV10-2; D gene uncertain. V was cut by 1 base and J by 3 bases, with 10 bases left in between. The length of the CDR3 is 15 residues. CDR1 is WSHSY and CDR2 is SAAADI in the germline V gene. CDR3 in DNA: TGCGCCAGCAGTGAGTGGCGAAGCGCCAATCAGCCCCAGCATTTT. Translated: CASSEWRSANQPQHF.

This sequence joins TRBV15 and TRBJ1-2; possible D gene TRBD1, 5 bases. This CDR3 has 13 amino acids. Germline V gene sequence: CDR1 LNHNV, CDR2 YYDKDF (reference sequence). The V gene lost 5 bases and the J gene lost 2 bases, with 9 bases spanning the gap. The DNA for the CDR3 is TGTGCCACCAGCGATGGGGCCAACTATGGCTACACCTTC. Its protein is CATSDGANYGYTF.

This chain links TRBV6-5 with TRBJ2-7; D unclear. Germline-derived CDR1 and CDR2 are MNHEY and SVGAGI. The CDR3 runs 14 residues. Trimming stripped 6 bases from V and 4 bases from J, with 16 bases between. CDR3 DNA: TGTGCCAGCAGCCCCCGCTCAGCGATATACGAGCAGTACTTC. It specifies CASSPRSAIYEQYF.

The CDR3 DNA reads TGCAGCGTTGAAAATAGACAGGGGTTCGGCGGAAACACCATATATTTT. Protein product: CSVENRQGFGGNTIYF. The V gene is TRBV29-1, the J gene TRBJ1-3; TRBD1 matches 8 bases. This CDR3 region has 16 residues. The germline V gene encodes CDR1 SQVTM and CDR2 ANQGSEA. V shed 2 bases, J shed 4 bases, and the junction held 10 bases outside the gene matches.

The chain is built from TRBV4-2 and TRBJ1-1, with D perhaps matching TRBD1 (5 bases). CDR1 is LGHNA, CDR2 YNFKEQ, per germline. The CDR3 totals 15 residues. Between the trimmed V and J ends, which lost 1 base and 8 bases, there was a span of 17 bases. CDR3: CASSQVGEGRREAFF. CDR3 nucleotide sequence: TGTGCCAGCAGCCAAGTGGGGGAGGGGAGACGGGAAGCTTTCTTT.

CDR3 coding DNA: TGCGCCAGCAGCTGGGACAGGGGCACAGATACGCAGTATTTT. Translated, it gives CASSWDRGTDTQYF. This chain uses TRBV5-1 with TRBJ2-3; 9 positions match TRBD1. CDR3 size: 14 residues. The germline gives CDR1 SGHRS, CDR2 YFSETQ. The junction had 0 bases not matched to a gene; V was cut back by 3 bases and J by 1 base.

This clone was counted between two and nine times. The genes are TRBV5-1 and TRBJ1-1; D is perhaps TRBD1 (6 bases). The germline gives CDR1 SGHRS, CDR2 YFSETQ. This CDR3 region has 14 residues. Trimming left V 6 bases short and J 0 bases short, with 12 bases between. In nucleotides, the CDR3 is TGCGCCAGCACGACAGGACGATTGAACACTGAAGCTTTCTTT. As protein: CASTTGRLNTEAFF.